This T cell receptor beta chain stems from a study of OX40 agonist ivuxolimab in advanced cancers. Overall study: Of the patients, three showed partial responses, one with hepatocellular carcinoma and two with cutaneous melanoma.

Points from the study as a whole: Not determined was the antigen specificity of the expanded peripheral T cells. Mean expanded clone counts were higher in CD8+ than CD4+ T cells.

Profiling relied on immunoSEQ multiplex PCR, and the TCRdb table lists in-frame clones only, not all of them. The table lists tens of thousands of clones, about 87% of them singletons. With regard to this clone: No antigen is known for it.

Anyone with autoimmune disease history or systemic immunosuppression was excluded. Sequenced here: CD4+ or CD8+ T cells sorted from blood, sampled in a trial of the OX40 agonist ivuxolimab. The TCR was taken from an adult with an advanced solid tumor such as melanoma, head and neck, liver or kidney cancer.

The CDR3 DNA sequence: TGTGCCAGAACTAAGACATGGTCACGGTTCTTC. Its translation: CARTKTWSRFF. The chain carries TRBV21-1 and TRBJ2-1. TRBV21-1 is labeled a pseudogene. The CDR3 spans 11 residues.